The present T cell receptor beta chain was sequenced within a study of blood T cell repertoires in COVID-19. Study as a whole: Sites across the United States, Italy and Spain contributed samples from acute and convalescent COVID-19. Sample material is recorded as cDNA or gDNA derived from T cells, B-cell-depleted T cells, or PBMCs.

Sequencing was performed with immunoSEQ multiplex PCR; in TCRdb, only in-frame clones are kept and a portion is missing. Counted here are around 100,000 clones, 70% to 90% occurring once; the ten biggest clones make up 1.5% to 2%. Specimen: peripheral blood. The receptor comes from an elderly man with acute or convalescent COVID-19.

CDR3 region: CSVSSGRDTEAFF. The CDR3 DNA is TGCAGCGTATCTAGCGGGCGAGATACTGAAGCTTTCTTT. The J gene is TRBJ1-1, the V gene TRBV29-1; D not resolved. The V gene's germline CDR1 is SQVTM and CDR2 ANQGSEA. V gave up 6 bases and J gave up 5 bases, with 16 bases separating them. The CDR3 contains 13 residues.